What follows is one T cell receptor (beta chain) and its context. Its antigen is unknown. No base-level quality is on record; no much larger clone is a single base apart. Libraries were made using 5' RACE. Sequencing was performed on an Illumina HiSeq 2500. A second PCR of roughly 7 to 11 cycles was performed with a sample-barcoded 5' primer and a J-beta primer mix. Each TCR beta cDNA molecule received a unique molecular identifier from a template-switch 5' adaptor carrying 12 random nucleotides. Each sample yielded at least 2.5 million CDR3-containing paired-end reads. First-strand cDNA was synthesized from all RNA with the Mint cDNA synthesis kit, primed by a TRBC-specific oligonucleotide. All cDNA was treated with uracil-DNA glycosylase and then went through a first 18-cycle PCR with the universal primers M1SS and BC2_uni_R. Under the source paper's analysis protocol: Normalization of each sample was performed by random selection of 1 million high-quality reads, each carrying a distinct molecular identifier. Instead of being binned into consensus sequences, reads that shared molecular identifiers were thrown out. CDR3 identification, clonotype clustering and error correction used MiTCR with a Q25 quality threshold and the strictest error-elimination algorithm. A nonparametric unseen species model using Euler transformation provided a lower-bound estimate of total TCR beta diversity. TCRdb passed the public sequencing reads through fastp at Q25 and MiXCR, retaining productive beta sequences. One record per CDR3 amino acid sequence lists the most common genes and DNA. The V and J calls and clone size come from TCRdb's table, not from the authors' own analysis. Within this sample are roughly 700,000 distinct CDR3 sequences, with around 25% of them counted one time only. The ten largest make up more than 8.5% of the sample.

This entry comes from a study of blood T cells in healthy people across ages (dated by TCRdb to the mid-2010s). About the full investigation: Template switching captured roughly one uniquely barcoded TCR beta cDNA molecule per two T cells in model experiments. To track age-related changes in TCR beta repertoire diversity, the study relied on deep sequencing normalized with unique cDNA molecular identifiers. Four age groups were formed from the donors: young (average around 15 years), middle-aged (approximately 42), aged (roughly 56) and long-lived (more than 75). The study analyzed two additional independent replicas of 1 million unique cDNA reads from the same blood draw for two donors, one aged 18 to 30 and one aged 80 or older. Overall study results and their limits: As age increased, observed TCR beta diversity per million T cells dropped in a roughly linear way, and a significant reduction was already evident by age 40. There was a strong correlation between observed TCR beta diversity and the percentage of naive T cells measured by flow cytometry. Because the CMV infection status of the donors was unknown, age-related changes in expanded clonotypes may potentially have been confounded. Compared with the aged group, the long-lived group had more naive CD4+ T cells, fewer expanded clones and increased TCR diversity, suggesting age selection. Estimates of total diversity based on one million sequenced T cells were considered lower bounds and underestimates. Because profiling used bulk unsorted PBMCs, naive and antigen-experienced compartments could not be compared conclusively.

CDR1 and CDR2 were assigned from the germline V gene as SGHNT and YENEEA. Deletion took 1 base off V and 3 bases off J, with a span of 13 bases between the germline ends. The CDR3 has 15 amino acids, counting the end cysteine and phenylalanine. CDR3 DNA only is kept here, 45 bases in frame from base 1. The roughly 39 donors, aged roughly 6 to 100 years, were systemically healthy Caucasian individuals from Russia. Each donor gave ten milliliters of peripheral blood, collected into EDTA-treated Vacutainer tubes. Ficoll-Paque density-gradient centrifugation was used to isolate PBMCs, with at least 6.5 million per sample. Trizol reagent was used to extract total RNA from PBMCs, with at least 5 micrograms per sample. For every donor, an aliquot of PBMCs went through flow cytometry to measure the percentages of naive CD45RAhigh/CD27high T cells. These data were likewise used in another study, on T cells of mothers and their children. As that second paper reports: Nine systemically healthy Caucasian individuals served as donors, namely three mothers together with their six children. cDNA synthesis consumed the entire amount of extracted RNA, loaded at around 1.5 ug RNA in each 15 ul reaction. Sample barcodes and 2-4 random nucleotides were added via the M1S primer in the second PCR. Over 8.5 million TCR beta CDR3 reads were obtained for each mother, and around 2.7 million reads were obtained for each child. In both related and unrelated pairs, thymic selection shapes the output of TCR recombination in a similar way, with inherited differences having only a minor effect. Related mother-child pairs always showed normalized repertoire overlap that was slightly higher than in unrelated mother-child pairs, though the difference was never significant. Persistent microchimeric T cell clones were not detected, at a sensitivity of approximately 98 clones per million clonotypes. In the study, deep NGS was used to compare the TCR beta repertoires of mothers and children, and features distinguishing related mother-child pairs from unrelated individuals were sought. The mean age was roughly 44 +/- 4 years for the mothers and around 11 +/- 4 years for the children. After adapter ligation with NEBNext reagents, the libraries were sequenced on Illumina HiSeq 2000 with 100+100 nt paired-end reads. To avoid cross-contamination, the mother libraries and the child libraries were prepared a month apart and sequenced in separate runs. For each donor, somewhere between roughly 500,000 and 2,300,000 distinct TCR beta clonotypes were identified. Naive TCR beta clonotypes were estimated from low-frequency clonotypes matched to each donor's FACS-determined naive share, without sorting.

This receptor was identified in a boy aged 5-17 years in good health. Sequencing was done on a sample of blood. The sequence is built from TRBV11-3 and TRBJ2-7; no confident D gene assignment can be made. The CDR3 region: CASSLAPRADYEQYF. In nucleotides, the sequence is TGTGCCAGCAGCTTAGCTCCCCGGGCGGACTACGAGCAGTACTTC.